Listed here is a single TCR beta chain. Its antigen is still unknown. The entry originates in a study of human versus mouse CDR3 diversity and MHC coevolution. For the study at large: The immunoSEQ assay reportedly detects one in 200,000 T cells. Between about 0.6 x 10^7 and 1.6 x 10^7 valid reads came from each sample. Findings of the study overall: On average, humans showed more CDR3 deletions and insertions than mice. The lowest clonal inequality scores came from most of the three human donors.

The CDR3 spans 18 residues. Using immunoSEQ multiplex PCR, the repertoire was profiled, and TCRdb retains in-frame clones only, with some absent. The sample contains about 83,000 clones, roughly 90% of which appear only once. The sample consisted of naive CD4+ T cells from blood. Subset defined: CD45RO-negative CD62L-positive naive CD4 T cells. This sequence was found in a person between 25 and 70 years old in good health. The genes are TRBV21-1 and TRBJ2-7; the D call TRBD2 from the table was never checked on the DNA. TRBV21-1 counts as a pseudogene. CDR3 coding DNA: TGTGCCAGCACGGTGGGGAGGGAAGGTGCGGGAAGCCCCTACGAGCAGTACTTC. As protein: CASTVGREGAGSPYEQYF.